Below are 14 T cell receptor beta chains sequenced from a single sample in a study of cytomegalovirus exposure and HLA in healthy donors. Primers: 60 Vbeta forward and 13 Jbeta reverse. Here immunoSEQ multiplex PCR was the method, and the copy in TCRdb shows in-frame clones only, minus some. Here the sample spans approximately 190,000 clones, roughly 82% being singletons. The specimen was PBMCs. Every receptor here comes from a woman aged 50 to 60 in good health and CMV-seropositive.

This clone was seen a handful of times. V usage is TRBV5-8 and J usage is TRBJ1-1, with TRBD1 identical over 7 bases. From germline, CDR1 is SGHTS and CDR2 YDEGEE. V shed 0 bases and J 4 bases; nucleotides not matched to a gene: 6. The CDR3 consists of 15 residues. The CDR3 region has the DNA TGTGCCAGCAGCTTGGCTGAGGCAGGGGGCACTGAAGCTTTCTTT. Translation gives CASSLAEAGGTEAFF. Full variable domain (missing parts from reference TRBV5-8 and TRBJ1-1): EAGVTQSPTHLIKTRGQQATLRCSPISGHTSVYWYQQALGLGLQFLLWYDEGEERNRGNFPPRFSGRQFPNYSSELNVNALELEDSALYLCASSLAEAGGTEAFFGQGTRLTVV.

V gene TRBV6-5 combines with J gene TRBJ1-5, with 8 positions matching TRBD1. The CDR3 is 14 amino acids. Trimming took 7 bases from V and 2 from J; bases not matched to a gene: 4. Germline V gene sequence: CDR1 MNHEY, CDR2 SVGAGI. DNA of the CDR3: TGTGCCAGCAACTCGGGACAGGGCAATCAGCCCCAGCATTTT. Its protein product is CASNSGQGNQPQHF.

This clone was detected only a few times. The gene calls are TRBV7-9 and TRBJ2-7; TRBD1 matches at 9 bases. Germline lookup yields CDR1 SEHNR and CDR2 FQNEAQ (reference sequence). Germline trimming cut 5 bases from V and 10 bases from J; bases unmatched to any gene: 6. This CDR3 has 12 amino acids. The CDR3 DNA reads TGTGCCAGCAGCCTAAGACAGGGGGAACAGTACTTC. As protein: CASSLRQGEQYF. Complete variable domain (other parts from reference TRBV7-9 and TRBJ2-7): DTGVSQNPRHKITKRGQNVTFRCDPISEHNRLYWYRQTLGQGPEFLTYFQNEAQLEKSRLLSDRFSAERPKGSFSTLEIQRTEQGDSAMYLCASSLRQGEQYFGPGTRLTVT.

This chain joins TRBV9 and TRBJ2-4, with 8 bases lining up with TRBD2. Germline V gene lookup returns CDR1 SGDLS and CDR2 YYNGEE. This CDR3 has 15 amino acids. With 0 bases clipped from V and 1 base from J, the junction kept 0 bases outside the gene matches. CDR3 amino acids: CASSVGGGAKNIQYF. CDR3 sequence (DNA): TGTGCCAGCAGCGTAGGCGGGGGGGCCAAAAACATTCAGTACTTC. The variable domain in full, with the rest retrieved from reference TRBV9 and TRBJ2-4, is DSGVTQTPKHLITATGQRVTLRCSPRSGDLSVYWYQQSLDQGLQFLIQYYNGEERAKGNILERFSAQQFPDLHSELNLSSLELGDSALYFCASSVGGGAKNIQYFGAGTRLSVL.

The chain recombines TRBV5-4 with TRBJ2-1; 7 bases are a match to TRBD1. In germline, CDR1 is SGHNT, CDR2 YYREEE (reference sequence). Trimming took 0 bases from V and 2 from J; bases not matched to a gene: 5. The CDR3 spans 16 residues. Written as DNA, the CDR3 is TGTGCCAGCAGCTTGGGGAGGACAGGTACCTACAATGAGCAGTTCTTC. Translated, it gives CASSLGRTGTYNEQFF.

This clone came up a few times. The rearrangement links TRBV29-1 to TRBJ2-3; D might be TRBD1 (5 bases). Germline CDR1 is SQVTM and CDR2 is ANQGSEA. This CDR3 has 16 residues. V lost 1 base and J lost 1, with 15 bases in between. The CDR3 coding sequence is TGCAGCGTTGAAGGGGGCAGGGAATTTGGCACAGATACGCAGTATTTT. Translating gives CSVEGGREFGTDTQYF.

The rearrangement uses TRBV27 and TRBJ2-1; D might be TRBD1 (6 bases). CDR3 length: 13 amino acids. CDR1 is MNHEY and CDR2 is SMNVEV in the germline V gene (reference sequence). V was shortened by 3 bases and J by 10 bases, with 13 bases between the two germline ends. Here the CDR3 DNA reads TGTGCCAGCAGTTTGCACAGGGCAGGCGAGCAGTTCTTC. Amino acids: CASSLHRAGEQFF.

J is TRBJ1-1 and V is TRBV7-2, with D hard to call. The V end was cut by 1 base, the J end by 3 bases, with 12 bases between. CDR1 SGHTA and CDR2 FQGNSA come from the germline V gene. The CDR3 spans 15 residues. The CDR3 loop reads CASSLVAAPYTEAFF. In DNA, the CDR3 is TGTGCCAGCAGCTTAGTGGCCGCCCCCTACACTGAAGCTTTCTTT.

This chain links TRBV7-2 with TRBJ1-5; D gene uncertain. The V gene lost 3 bases and the J gene lost 4 bases, with 4 bases spanning the gap. The CDR3 is 12 residues long. Germline CDR1 is SGHTA and CDR2 is FQGNSA. The CDR3 here is CASSFRNQPQHF. CDR3 bases: TGTGCCAGCAGCTTTAGAAATCAGCCCCAGCATTTT.

This sequence joins TRBV29-1 and TRBJ2-2; D is perhaps TRBD1 (6 bases). The CDR3 covers 13 residues. Deletions cut 7 bases from V and 2 bases from J, with 11 bases between. Germline lookup yields CDR1 SQVTM and CDR2 ANQGSEA. CDR3 DNA sequence: TGCAGCGCCTGGACAGCCAACACCGGGGAGCTGTTTTTT. This translates into CSAWTANTGELFF.

A note on this clone: One end of the junction fails to match germline, which may point to a read error. CDR3 DNA sequence: TGTTCCAGCAGCTTAGGGAGATCTGGAAACACCATATATTTT. Translating gives CSSSLGRSGNTIYF. The rearrangement links TRBV7-9 to TRBJ1-3; D gene ambiguous. This CDR3 is 14 amino acids long. CDR1 and CDR2 (germline): SEHNR, FQNEAQ (reference sequence).

The chain carries TRBV28 and TRBJ2-2; D perhaps matches TRBD1 (7 bases). The CDR3 totals 16 residues. In germline, CDR1 is MDHEN, CDR2 SYDVKM. V lost 7 bases and J 7 bases, leaving 22 bases between the germline ends. The CDR3 protein is CASNPGGLMRGGELFF. The CDR3 DNA follows: TGTGCCAGCAATCCAGGGGGGCTAATGAGGGGCGGGGAGCTGTTTTTT.

The chain couples TRBV5-4 to TRBJ2-5, with 9 bases identical to TRBD1. Germline lookup yields CDR1 SGHNT and CDR2 YYREEE (reference sequence). The ends lost 4 bases at V and 1 base at J; junction bases unmatched: 2. CDR3 length: 14 amino acids. This chain's CDR3 is CASSRGQGQETQYF. Here the CDR3 DNA reads TGTGCCAGCAGCCGGGGACAGGGCCAAGAGACCCAGTACTTC.

The table lists this clone with a few counts. This chain uses TRBV5-4 with TRBJ2-3; TRBD2 matches at 15 bases. Germline V gene data show CDR1 as SGHNT and CDR2 as YYREEE (reference sequence). V shed 4 bases and J 6 bases; nucleotides not matched to a gene: 9. The CDR3 is 17 residues long. CDR3 DNA: TGTGCCAGCAGCCCAAGGACTAGCGGGGGGGGCAGGGATACGCAGTATTTT. It codes for CASSPRTSGGGRDTQYF.